Following are 19 T cell receptor beta chains from one sample sequenced in a study of cytomegalovirus exposure and HLA in healthy donors. This PCR relied on a set of 60 Vbeta primers and 13 Jbeta primers. Data came from immunoSEQ multiplex PCR; TCRdb stores just in-frame clones and leaves some out. The top ten hold 1% of the sample, which has some 120,000 clones, about 80% seen once. Sequencing was carried out using PBMCs. These receptor sequences come from a man aged 35-49 years in good health and CMV-seronegative.

The chain recombines TRBV7-8 with TRBJ2-5; 7 bases align to TRBD1. The CDR3 length is 19 residues. Germline trimming cut 4 bases from V and 1 base from J; bases unmatched to any gene: 18. Germline loops: CDR1 SGHVS, CDR2 FQNEAQ. CDR3 bases: TGTGCCAGCAGCTCAAACACCTACCGTCGGGACAGATCCCAAGAGACCCAGTACTTC. Protein: CASSSNTYRRDRSQETQYF.

The chain carries TRBV28 and TRBJ2-5; perhaps TRBD2 as D (6 bases). The CDR3 runs to 14 residues. Per the germline V gene, CDR1 is MDHEN and CDR2 is SYDVKM. The ends were cut back, 6 bases at V and 4 bases at J, with 15 bases in the middle. The CDR3 loop reads CASRPGGSAETQYF. The CDR3 nucleotides read TGTGCCAGCAGGCCTGGAGGGAGTGCAGAGACCCAGTACTTC.

The chain has TRBV5-4 and TRBJ2-5; TRBD2 is a possible D gene (6 bases). The CDR3 is 16 residues long. Per the germline V gene, CDR1 is SGHNT and CDR2 is YYREEE (reference sequence). V was pared by 2 bases and J by 7 bases, with 21 bases between. CDR3 sequence (DNA): TGTGCCAGCAGCTTTTTCCCCAGGGACTTTCAACGGACCCAGTACTTC. Translated: CASSFFPRDFQRTQYF.

This clone was observed a handful of times. The chain employs TRBV5-1 and TRBJ2-2; 8 bases match TRBD2. The CDR3 has 16 amino acids. CDR1 is SGHRS, CDR2 YFSETQ, per germline. After removal of 3 bases from V and 6 bases from J, the junction contained 10 bases not matched to a gene. This chain's CDR3 is CASSYGSGRAPGELFF. CDR3 in DNA: TGCGCCAGCAGCTACGGGTCCGGGAGGGCCCCCGGGGAGCTGTTTTTT.

This clone has only one observation. J is TRBJ1-1 and V is TRBV6-6, with 7 bases identical to TRBD1. In germline, CDR1 is MNHNY, CDR2 SVGAGI (reference sequence). The CDR3 is 15 residues long. J gave up 1 base and V 7 bases, and 9 bases lay outside the gene matches. CDR3 DNA sequence: TGTGCCAGCACTCTCCAGGGGGGTGGGAACACTGAAGCTTTCTTT. It translates to CASTLQGGGNTEAFF.

The chain carries TRBV5-4 and TRBJ2-5, with D hard to call. CDR1 is SGHNT and CDR2 is YYREEE in the germline V gene (reference sequence). V was pared by 4 bases and J by 3 bases, with 16 bases between. This CDR3 comprises 15 residues. For the CDR3, the DNA is TGTGCCAGCAGCCACGGCGGCATTCGGGAAGAGACCCAGTACTTC. Its protein product is CASSHGGIREETQYF.

The genes are TRBV7-2 and TRBJ2-7; TRBD1 matches 9 bases. The germline gives CDR1 SGHTA, CDR2 FQGNSA. V trimming: 2 bases; J trimming: 1 base; junction bases outside the gene matches: 15. The CDR3 covers 19 residues. The CDR3 DNA reads as TGTGCCAGCAGCTTATCCCCTCGGGACAGGGTCCTTAGATCCTACGAGCAGTACTTC. Translated, it gives CASSLSPRDRVLRSYEQYF.

This clone was recorded a few times. CDR3 region: CATSSQRADTQYF. The CDR3 DNA sequence: TGTGCCACCAGCAGCCAGCGGGCAGATACGCAGTATTTT. V and J are TRBV15 and TRBJ2-3, with D maybe TRBD2 (6 bases). V dropped 3 bases and J dropped 4 bases, with 8 bases sitting between them. The CDR3 consists of 13 residues. Germline V gene sequence: CDR1 LNHNV, CDR2 YYDKDF (reference sequence).

This clone has just one count. The V gene is TRBV11-3, the J gene TRBJ2-3, with D possibly TRBD2 on 5 matching bases. Trimming left V 0 bases short and J 2 bases short, with 15 bases between. CDR3 size: 17 residues. The germline V gene has CDR1 SGHNT and CDR2 YENEEA. The CDR3 bases are TGTGCCAGCAGCTTAGATCCCGGACTCGCCCCCACAGATACGCAGTATTTT. Translated, it gives CASSLDPGLAPTDTQYF.

The chain recombines TRBV19 with TRBJ2-5, with D maybe TRBD1 (7 bases). V lost 3 bases to trimming and J lost 2 bases, with 16 bases between them. The CDR3 spans 16 residues. The germline V gene has CDR1 LNHDA and CDR2 SQIVND (reference sequence). The CDR3 loop is CASSIRIQGGQETQYF. The CDR3 DNA is TGTGCCAGTAGTATCAGGATCCAGGGGGGACAAGAGACCCAGTACTTC.

The genes are TRBV11-3 and TRBJ2-5; 9 positions agree with TRBD2. Germline-derived CDR1 and CDR2 are SGHNT and YENEEA. The CDR3 runs to 14 residues. V gave up 5 bases and J gave up 4 bases; unmatched junction bases: 5. The CDR3 coding sequence is TGTGCCAGCAGCCCGCGGGGGGGCCTAGAGACCCAGTACTTC. It is translated as CASSPRGGLETQYF. The variable domain in full, completed from reference TRBV11-3 and TRBJ2-5, reads EAGVVQSPRYKIIEKKQPVAFWCNPISGHNTLYWYLQNLGQGPELLIRYENEEAVDDSQLPKDRFSAERLKGVDSTLKIQPAELGDSAVYLCASSPRGGLETQYFGPGTRLLVL.

The V call is TRBV5-1, the J call TRBJ2-5; D gene uncertain. This CDR3 has 15 residues. Per the germline V gene, CDR1 is SGHRS and CDR2 is YFSETQ. Trimming left V 0 bases short and J 4 bases short, with 13 bases between. In DNA form, the CDR3 reads TGCGCCAGCAGCTTGGGGGTAGCACCGGGAGAGACCCAGTACTTC. Encoded protein: CASSLGVAPGETQYF.

The rearrangement joins TRBV2 to TRBJ1-2; D not resolved. V was trimmed by 1 base and J by 6 bases, leaving 9 bases between them. The CDR3 consists of 13 residues. Germline loops: CDR1 SNHLY, CDR2 FYNNEI. In nucleotides, the CDR3 is TGTGCCAGCAGTGAAGAGAGGGTTCATGGCTACACCTTC. Residues: CASSEERVHGYTF.

This clone has a single count. The chain joins TRBV9 to TRBJ1-1, with D perhaps matching TRBD1 (6 bases). The CDR3 extends over 13 amino acids. Germline CDR1 reads SGDLS; CDR2 reads YYNGEE. The V end was cut by 0 bases, the J end by 3 bases, with 6 bases between. The CDR3: CASSVDRDTEAFF. The DNA of the CDR3 is TGTGCCAGCAGCGTAGACAGGGACACTGAAGCTTTCTTT.

The sample holds a few counts of this clone. The V and J genes are TRBV29-1 and TRBJ2-7; a possible D gene is TRBD2 (5 bases). V lost 6 bases and J 9 bases, leaving 21 bases between the germline ends. There are 13 residues in the CDR3. In germline, CDR1 is SQVTM, CDR2 ANQGSEA. The CDR3 nucleotides are TGCAGCGTCCTAAACAGCCGGGAAGGGTGGCAGTACTTC. It codes for CSVLNSREGWQYF.

The chain links TRBV29-1 to TRBJ2-1; TRBD2 might be the D (6 bases). The CDR3 is 13 amino acids. The germline V gene encodes CDR1 SQVTM and CDR2 ANQGSEA. V lost 7 bases, J lost 4 bases, and 14 bases lay in between. CDR3 amino acids: CSGMGGWYNEQFF. The CDR3 coding sequence is TGCAGCGGGATGGGGGGTTGGTACAATGAGCAGTTCTTC.

V is TRBV10-3 and J is TRBJ2-3; 9 bases map to TRBD2. After removal of 5 bases from V and 1 base from J, the junction contained 13 bases not matched to a gene. The CDR3 is 18 residues long. Per germline, CDR1 ENHRY and CDR2 SYGVKD. CDR3 in amino acids: CAISRDAGGPPGTDTQYF. The CDR3 DNA reads TGTGCCATCAGTCGGGACGCGGGAGGGCCCCCGGGCACAGATACGCAGTATTTT.

This chain connects TRBV11-2 to TRBJ1-3; D may be TRBD1 (5 bases). Germline V gene lookup returns CDR1 SGHAT and CDR2 FQNNGV. Trimming left V 6 bases short and J 7 bases short, with 16 bases between. CDR3 size: 14 residues. The CDR3 DNA follows: TGTGCCAGCAGGGAGGAGGGGTCCGGGAACACCATATATTTT. Its translation: CASREEGSGNTIYF.

The rearrangement links TRBV5-5 to TRBJ1-2, with 7 bases fitting TRBD1. Trimming removed 1 base from V and 0 bases from J; junction bases left unmatched: 9. Germline CDR1 SGHKS, CDR2 YYEKEE (reference sequence). The CDR3 spans 17 residues. The CDR3 nucleotides are TGTGCCAGCAGCTTGCCGCGACAGGGAGGTTCTAACTATGGCTACACCTTC. This gives the protein CASSLPRQGGSNYGYTF.